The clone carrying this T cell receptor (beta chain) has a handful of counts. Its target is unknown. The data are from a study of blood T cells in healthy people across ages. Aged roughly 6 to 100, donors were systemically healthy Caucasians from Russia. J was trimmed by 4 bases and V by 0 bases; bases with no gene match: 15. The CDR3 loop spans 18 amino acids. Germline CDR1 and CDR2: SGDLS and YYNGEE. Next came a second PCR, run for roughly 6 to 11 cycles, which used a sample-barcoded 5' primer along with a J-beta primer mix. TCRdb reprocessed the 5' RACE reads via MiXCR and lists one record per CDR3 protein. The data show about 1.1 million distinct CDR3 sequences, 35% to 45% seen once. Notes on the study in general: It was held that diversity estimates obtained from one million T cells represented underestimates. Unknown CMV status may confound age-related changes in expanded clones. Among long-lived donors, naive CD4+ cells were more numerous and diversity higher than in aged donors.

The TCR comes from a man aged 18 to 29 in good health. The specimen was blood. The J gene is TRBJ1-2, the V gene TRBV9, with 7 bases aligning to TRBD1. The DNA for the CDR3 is TGTGCCAGCAGCGTAGGGCAGAAGGGGGCTGGGGAAACCTATGGCTACACCTTC. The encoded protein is CASSVGQKGAGETYGYTF.